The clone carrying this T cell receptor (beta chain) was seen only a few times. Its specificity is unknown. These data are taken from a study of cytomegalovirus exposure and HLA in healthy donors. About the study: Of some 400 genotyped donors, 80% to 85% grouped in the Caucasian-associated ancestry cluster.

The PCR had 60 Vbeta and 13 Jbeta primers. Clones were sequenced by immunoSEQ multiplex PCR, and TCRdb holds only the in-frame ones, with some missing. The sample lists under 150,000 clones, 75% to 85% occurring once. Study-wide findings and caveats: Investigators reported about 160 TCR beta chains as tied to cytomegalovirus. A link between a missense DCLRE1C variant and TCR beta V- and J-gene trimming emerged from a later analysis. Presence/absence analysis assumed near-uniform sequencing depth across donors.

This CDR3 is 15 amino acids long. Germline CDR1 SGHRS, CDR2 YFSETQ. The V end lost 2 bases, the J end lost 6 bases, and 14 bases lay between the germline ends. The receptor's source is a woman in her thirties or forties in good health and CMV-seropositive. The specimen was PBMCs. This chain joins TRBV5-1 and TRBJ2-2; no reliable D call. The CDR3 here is CASSFSLLSAGELFF. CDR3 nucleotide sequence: TGCGCCAGCAGCTTTTCCCTCCTAAGCGCCGGGGAGCTGTTTTTT.